Each of the 12 T cell receptor beta chains below was sequenced from the same sample in a study of read filtering for tumor transcriptome and immune sequencing. This library used roughly 430 ng RNA and molecular barcoded adaptors spanning alpha/delta and beta/gamma chains. TCRdb re-analysed the reads in MiXCR, keeping a single row per CDR3 protein. In the table there are about 48,000 distinct CDR3 sequences, roughly a fifth of which are singletons. Specimen: a population of CD138-negative cells sorted from bone marrow. These receptors originate from a donor over 35 with multiple myeloma.

The chain combines TRBV6-2 or TRBV6-3 with TRBJ2-1; the match to TRBD2 covers 7 bases. In germline, CDR1 is MNHEY, CDR2 SVGEGT. The CDR3 runs 13 residues. Trimming cost V 5 bases and J 10 bases; bases outside gene matches: 8. This CDR3 is CASSRDYTAEQFF. The CDR3 region has the DNA TGTGCCAGCAGTCGGGACTACACTGCCGAGCAGTTCTTC.

This clonotype was recorded many times. The V and J genes are TRBV20-1 and TRBJ2-7; D remains unclear. Trimming removed 6 bases from V and 0 bases from J, with 6 bases in between. The CDR3 consists of 11 residues. The V gene's germline CDR1 is DFQATT and CDR2 SNEGSKA (reference sequence). DNA of the CDR3: TGCAGTGCCGCAAGCTCCTACGAGCAGTACTTC. It codes for CSAASSYEQYF.

This clonotype was seen ten or more times. The V call is TRBV6-6, the J call TRBJ2-7; D might be TRBD1 (6 bases). V was shortened by 0 bases and J by 0 bases, with 18 bases between the two germline ends. The CDR3 is 18 amino acids. Per germline, CDR1 MNHNY and CDR2 SVGAGI (reference sequence). CDR3 sequence (DNA): TGTGCCAGCAGTTACTCGATCCGACAGGACCTCAGCTCCTACGAGCAGTACTTC. Amino acids: CASSYSIRQDLSSYEQYF.

In this sample, this clonotype turned up a few times. The rearrangement uses TRBV20-1 and TRBJ2-3, with D possibly matching TRBD2 (5 bases). This CDR3 comprises 13 residues. Germline CDR1 DFQATT, CDR2 SNEGSKA (reference sequence). V was cut by 5 bases and J by 0 bases, with 9 bases left in between. CDR3 loop: CSAGGGSTDTQYF. The CDR3 bases are TGCAGTGCTGGAGGCGGGAGCACAGATACGCAGTATTTT.

In its sample, this clonotype was seen many times. The chain employs TRBV6-1 and TRBJ1-2, with D uncertain. V was clipped by 2 bases and J by 0 bases, with 4 bases between them. Germline assignment: CDR1 MNHNS and CDR2 SASEGT. The CDR3 runs 13 residues. The CDR3 coding sequence is TGTGCCAGCAGTGAAACGCCTAACTATGGCTACACCTTC. Translation gives CASSETPNYGYTF.

This clonotype was seen repeatedly, ten times or more. The chain links TRBV28 to TRBJ2-1; 10 bases are a match to TRBD2. CDR1 and CDR2 (germline): MDHEN, SYDVKM. The ends lost 7 bases at V and 8 bases at J; junction bases unmatched: 8. The CDR3 has 14 amino acids. The CDR3 loop reads CASIPIGTSDEQFF. DNA for the CDR3: TGTGCCAGCATTCCAATCGGGACTAGCGATGAGCAGTTCTTC.

This clonotype was counted at least ten times. The chain uses TRBV7-9 and TRBJ2-2; no firm D call. Trimming pared 5 bases from V and 5 bases from J, leaving 9 bases between. The germline V gene has CDR1 SEHNR and CDR2 FQNEAQ (reference sequence). This CDR3 spans 13 amino acids. The CDR3 sequence is CASSLDQTGELFF. DNA for the CDR3: TGTGCCAGCAGCCTGGACCAGACCGGGGAGCTGTTTTTT.

With respect to this clonotype: With a much larger clone just one base away, this may be a read error. The chain recombines TRBV7-2 with TRBJ1-5, with a possible D match to TRBD1 (6 bases). The CDR3 runs 13 residues. Germline values: CDR1 SGHTA, CDR2 FQGNSA. This chain's CDR3 is CASGLDRYQPQHF. The CDR3, as DNA: TGTGCCAGCGGCTTGGACAGATACCAGCCCCAGCATTTT.

This clonotype was seen at least ten times. Because the CDR3's place on the DNA is in doubt, the DNA is left out and the CDR3 is given as listed by TCRdb. The rearrangement links TRBV21-1 to TRBJ2-6; the table's D call of TRBD1 was not tested on the DNA. TRBV21-1 is a pseudogene locus. From its first to its last residue, the CDR3 has 17 amino acids. The CDR3 loop reads CASSRNPFGAGANVLTF.

At least ten counts were recorded for this clonotype. CDR3 protein: CASSYFGGRHDEQFF. CDR3 nucleotides: TGTGCCAGCAGTTACTTCGGCGGGAGGCACGATGAGCAGTTCTTC. The chain links TRBV12-3 or TRBV12-4 to TRBJ2-1; 8 nucleotides line up with TRBD2. CDR3 length: 15 amino acids. V shed 4 bases, J shed 8 bases, and the junction held 10 bases outside the gene matches.

On this clonotype itself: This may arise from a read error, as a much more abundant clone is one base away. The rearrangement joins TRBV20-1 to TRBJ1-1; 9 positions match TRBD1. The germline gives CDR1 DFQATT, CDR2 SNEGSKA (reference sequence). There are 14 residues in the CDR3. V lost 6 bases, J lost 5 bases, and 10 bases stayed unmatched. CDR3 amino acids: CSAVQGARYTEAFF. The DNA for the CDR3 is TGCAGTGCGGTACAGGGGGCTAGGTATACTGAAGCTTTCTTT.

This clonotype turned up a few times. The chain is built from TRBV19 and TRBJ2-5; D is undetermined. The CDR3 extends over 12 amino acids. The V end was cut by 5 bases, the J end by 2 bases, with 6 bases between. Germline V gene sequence: CDR1 LNHDA, CDR2 SQIVND (reference sequence). The CDR3 DNA reads TGTGCCAGTAGTTTTCTGCAAGAGACCCAGTACTTC. Translation: CASSFLQETQYF. Full variable domain (rest looked up from reference TRBV19 and TRBJ2-5): DGGITQSPKYLFRKEGQNVTLSCEQNLNHDAMYWYRQDPGQGLRLIYYSQIVNDFQKGDIAEGYSVSREKKESFPLTVTSAQKNPTAFYLCASSFLQETQYFGPGTRLLVL.